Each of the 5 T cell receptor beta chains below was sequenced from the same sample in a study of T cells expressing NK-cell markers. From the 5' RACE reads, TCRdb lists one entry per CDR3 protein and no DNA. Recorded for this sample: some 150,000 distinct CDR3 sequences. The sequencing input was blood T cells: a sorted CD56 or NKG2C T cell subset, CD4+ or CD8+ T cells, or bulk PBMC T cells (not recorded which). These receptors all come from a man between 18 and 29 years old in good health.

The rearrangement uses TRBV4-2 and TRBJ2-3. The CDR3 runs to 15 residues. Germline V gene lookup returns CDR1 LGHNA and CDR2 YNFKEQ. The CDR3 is CASSQDPGSTDTQYF.

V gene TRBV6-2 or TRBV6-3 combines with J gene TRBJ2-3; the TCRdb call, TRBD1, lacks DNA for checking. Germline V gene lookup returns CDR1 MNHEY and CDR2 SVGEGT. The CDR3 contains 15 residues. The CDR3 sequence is CASSYSGQDADTQYF.

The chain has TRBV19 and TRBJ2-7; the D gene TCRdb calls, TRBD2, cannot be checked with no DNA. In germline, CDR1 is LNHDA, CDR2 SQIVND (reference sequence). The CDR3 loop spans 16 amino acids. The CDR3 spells CASSTKSGTGPHEQYF.

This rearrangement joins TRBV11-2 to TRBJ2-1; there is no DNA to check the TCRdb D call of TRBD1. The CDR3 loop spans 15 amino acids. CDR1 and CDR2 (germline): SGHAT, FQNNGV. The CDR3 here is CASPPLGPADNEQFF.

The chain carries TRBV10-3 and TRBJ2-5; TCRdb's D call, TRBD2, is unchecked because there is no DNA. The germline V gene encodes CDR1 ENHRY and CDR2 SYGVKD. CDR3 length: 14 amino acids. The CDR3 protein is CATHSGMGVETQYF.